The clone carrying this T cell receptor beta chain was observed a handful of times. Antigen: not known. This sample was taken from a study of T cells in Graves' hyperthyroidism and ophthalmopathy. Overall study results and limits: The blood repertoire included most of the expanded thyroid clonotypes above 0.001.

Amplification targeted TCR beta CDR3 regions from RNA transcripts. The HTBI primer set drove a first-round RT-PCR of the TCR CDR3. Using its own MiXCR run on the multiplex PCR reads, TCRdb lists one record per CDR3 protein. The sample contains about 290,000 distinct CDR3 sequences, about 15% of which appear only once. Clinicians diagnosed patients from clinical symptoms, serum thyroxine and TRAb, thyroid ultrasound and orbital computed tomography. This CDR3 region has 13 residues. Trimming took off 3 bases at V and 6 bases at J, with 10 bases between the two ends. Per germline, CDR1 SGHAT and CDR2 FQDESV (reference sequence).

This TCR was sampled from a man in his thirties or forties with Graves' hyperthyroidism. The V and J genes are TRBV11-1 and TRBJ2-3, with a possible D match to TRBD1 (5 bases). The specimen sequenced was blood. Written as DNA, the CDR3 is TGTGCCAGCAGCTTGGCCAGGGCGGATACGCAGTATTTT. This translates into CASSLARADTQYF.